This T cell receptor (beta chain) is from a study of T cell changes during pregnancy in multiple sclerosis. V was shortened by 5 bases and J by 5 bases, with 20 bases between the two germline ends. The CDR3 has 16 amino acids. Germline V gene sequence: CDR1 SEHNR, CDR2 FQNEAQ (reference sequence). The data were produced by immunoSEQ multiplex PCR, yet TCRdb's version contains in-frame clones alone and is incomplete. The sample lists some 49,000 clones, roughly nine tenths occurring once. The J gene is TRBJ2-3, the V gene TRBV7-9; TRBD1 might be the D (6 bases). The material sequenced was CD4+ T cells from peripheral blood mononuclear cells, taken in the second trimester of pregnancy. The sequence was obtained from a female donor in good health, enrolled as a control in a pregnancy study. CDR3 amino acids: CASSQGLNSLGDTQYF. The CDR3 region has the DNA TGTGCCAGCAGCCAGGGGCTCAACTCATTGGGAGATACGCAGTATTTT.